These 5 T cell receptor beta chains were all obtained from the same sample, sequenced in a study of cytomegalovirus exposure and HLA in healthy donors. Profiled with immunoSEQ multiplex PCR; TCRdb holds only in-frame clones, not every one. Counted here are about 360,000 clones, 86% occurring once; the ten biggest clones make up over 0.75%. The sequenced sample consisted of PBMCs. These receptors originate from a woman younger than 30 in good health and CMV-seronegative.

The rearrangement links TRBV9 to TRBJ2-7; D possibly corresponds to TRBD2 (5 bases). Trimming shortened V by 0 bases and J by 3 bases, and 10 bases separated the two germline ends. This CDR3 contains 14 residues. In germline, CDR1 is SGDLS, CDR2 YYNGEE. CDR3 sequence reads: CASSVDGGFYEQYF. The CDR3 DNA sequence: TGTGCCAGCAGCGTAGATGGAGGATTCTACGAGCAGTACTTC.

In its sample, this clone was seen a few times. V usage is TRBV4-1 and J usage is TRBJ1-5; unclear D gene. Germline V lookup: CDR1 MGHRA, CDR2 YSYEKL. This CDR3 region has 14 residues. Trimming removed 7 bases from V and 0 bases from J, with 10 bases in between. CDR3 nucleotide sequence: TGCGCCAGCACGGTTGGGCTTAGCAATCAGCCCCAGCATTTT. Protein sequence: CASTVGLSNQPQHF.

The CDR3 bases are TGTGCTAGTGGTTTGGTACTCGGAGGGGCGCCGGCTGGCTACACCTTC. Translated: CASGLVLGGAPAGYTF. The chain is built from TRBV12-5 and TRBJ1-2; tentatively, D is TRBD1 (5 bases). CDR3 length equals 16 residues. Germline loops: CDR1 LGHNT, CDR2 FRNRAP. V was shortened by 0 bases and J by 7 bases, with 18 bases between the two germline ends.

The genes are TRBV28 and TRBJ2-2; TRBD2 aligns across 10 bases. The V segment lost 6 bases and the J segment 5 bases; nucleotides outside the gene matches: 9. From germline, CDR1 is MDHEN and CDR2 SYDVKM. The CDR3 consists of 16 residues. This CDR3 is CASSPPSGSRTGELFF. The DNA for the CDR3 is TGTGCCAGCAGCCCACCTAGCGGGAGCAGAACCGGGGAGCTGTTTTTT.

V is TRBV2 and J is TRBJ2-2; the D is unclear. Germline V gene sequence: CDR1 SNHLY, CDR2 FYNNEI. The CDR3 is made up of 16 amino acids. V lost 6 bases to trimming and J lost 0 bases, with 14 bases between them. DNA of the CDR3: TGTGCCAGCAGCTGGTTAACAGACGCGAACACCGGGGAGCTGTTTTTT. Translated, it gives CASSWLTDANTGELFF.